This T cell receptor beta chain came from a study of identifying expanded T cells in peripheral blood (dated by TCRdb to about 2019). Context from the whole study: Technical replicates were generated by sequencing separate aliquots of the same genomic DNA pool, with four replicates compared pairwise. Study-wide findings and limitations: Across all healthy donors, variance in clone template counts between approximately 2-week samples was found to increase significantly with total template count. The binomial model flagged 0.9 to 1.5 differentially abundant clones between technical replicates but approximately 16 over around 2 weeks and roughly 20 over four weeks. Across all healthy-donor time intervals, the beta-binomial model significantly lowered both the number of clones called differentially abundant and the false-positive rate. It was expected by the authors that biological variance in healthy repertoires might increase further over much longer intervals, such as months to years.

The immunoSEQ Assay, which relies on bias-controlled multiplex PCR amplification of genomic DNA, was used to profile TCRbeta CDR3 regions. In the paper's pipeline: To quantify the absolute abundance of each unique TCRbeta CDR3 region, the sequences were collapsed and filtered. Differential abundance was assessed using a binomial (Fisher-equivalent) model and a beta-binomial model in which time-dependent variance fitted from healthy donors was added. Clones with fewer than 5 combined templates were excluded, and clones with Benjamini-Hochberg FDR below 0.01 were called differentially abundant. In the beta-binomial model, variance was expressed as a function of the total template count across the two samples, in the form v = (b*log(k)+a)^2. TCRdb retrieved this table from immuneACCESS and kept in-frame rearrangements only. Not all clones are present; in checked studies, unresolved V genes account for under half, and no reason is known for the remainder. That table supplies the V and J calls and clone size; D and trimming were determined from the DNA. This sample is represented by more than 50,000 clones; around four fifths of them were singletons. 17% of the sample comes from the top ten.

In regard to this clone: Its target antigen remains unknown. No much larger clone is present one base from it, and per-base qualities are unavailable.

During the collection period, no immune events, such as infections, were documented for the healthy donors. To calibrate time-dependent variance in a beta-binomial model of T-cell clone differential abundance, blood repertoires from healthy donors were used as a training cohort. The training cohort included around 10 healthy donors, of whom 3 were female and 7 were male. The donors were between roughly 29 and 65 years old, with an average age of roughly 43 years. Whole blood from each healthy donor was obtained from a commercial supplier and was collected at three time points about two weeks apart. Genomic DNA was extracted from unsorted whole blood for immunosequencing. CDR3 length: 14 amino acids, cysteine to phenylalanine. The entry retains the CDR3 DNA only, 42 bases that are in frame from base 1. The germline V gene encodes CDR1 LNHDA and CDR2 SQIVND (reference sequence). V gives up 4 bases and J gives up 2 bases, and the segment between their germline ends measures 8 bases.

The chain links TRBV19 with TRBJ2-2, with no confidently assigned D gene. The specimen was blood. The clonotype originates from a person aged 18 to 75 in good health. The DNA sequence is TGTGCCAGTAGTAACCGAGGTAACACCGGGGAGCTGTTTTTT. This encodes CASSNRGNTGELFF.